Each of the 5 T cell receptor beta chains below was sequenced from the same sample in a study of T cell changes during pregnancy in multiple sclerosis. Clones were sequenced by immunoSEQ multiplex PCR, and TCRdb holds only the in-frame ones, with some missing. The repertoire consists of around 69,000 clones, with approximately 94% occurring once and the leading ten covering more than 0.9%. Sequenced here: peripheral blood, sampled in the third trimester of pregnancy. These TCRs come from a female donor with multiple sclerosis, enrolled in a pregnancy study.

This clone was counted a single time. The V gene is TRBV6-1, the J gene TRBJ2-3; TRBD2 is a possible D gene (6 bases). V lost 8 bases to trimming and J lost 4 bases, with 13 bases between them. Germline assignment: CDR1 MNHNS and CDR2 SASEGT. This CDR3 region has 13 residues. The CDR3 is CASGRPLPDTQYF. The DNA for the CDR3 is TGTGCCAGCGGGAGGCCCCTCCCAGATACGCAGTATTTT.

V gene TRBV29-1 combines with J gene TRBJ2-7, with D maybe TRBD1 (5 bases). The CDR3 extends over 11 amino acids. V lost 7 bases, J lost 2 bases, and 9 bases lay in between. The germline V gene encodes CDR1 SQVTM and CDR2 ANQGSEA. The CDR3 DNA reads TGCAGCGCCGGACAAGCCTACGAGCAGTACTTC. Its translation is CSAGQAYEQYF.

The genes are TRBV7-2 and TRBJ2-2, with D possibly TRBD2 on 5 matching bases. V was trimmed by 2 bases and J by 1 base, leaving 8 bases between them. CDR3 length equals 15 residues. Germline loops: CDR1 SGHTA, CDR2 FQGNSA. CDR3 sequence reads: CASSLNSGNTGELFF. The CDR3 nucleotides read TGTGCCAGCAGCTTAAACAGCGGGAACACCGGGGAGCTGTTTTTT.

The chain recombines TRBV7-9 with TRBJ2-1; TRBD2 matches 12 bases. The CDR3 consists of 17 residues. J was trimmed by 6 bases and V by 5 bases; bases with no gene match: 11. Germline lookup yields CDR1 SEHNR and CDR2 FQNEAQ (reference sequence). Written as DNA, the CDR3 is TGTGCCAGCAGCCCCAGACTAGCGGGAGCTCCCCGCAATGAGCAGTTCTTC. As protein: CASSPRLAGAPRNEQFF.

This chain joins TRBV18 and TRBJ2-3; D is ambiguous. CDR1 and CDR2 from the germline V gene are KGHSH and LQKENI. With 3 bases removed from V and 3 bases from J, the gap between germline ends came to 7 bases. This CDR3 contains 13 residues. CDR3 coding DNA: TGTGCCAGCTCACCGGCGGTTACAGATACGCAGTATTTT. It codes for CASSPAVTDTQYF.